This T cell receptor (beta chain) originates from a study of PD-1 blockade in classical Hodgkin lymphoma. Study-wide findings and caveats: Unlike CD8+ TCR diversity, which did not rise significantly by C4D1, CD4+ TCR diversity did. The repertoire differences lack a defined cause, possibly disease activity or prior therapy. According to reports, newly diagnosed patients had lower baseline TCR diversity than healthy donors, and relapsed/refractory patients had lower baseline TCR diversity still.

Note on this clone: Its antigen is unknown.

TCRdb keeps only in-frame clones here, not all; method: immunoSEQ multiplex PCR. The sample lists almost 30,000 clones; about 82% were seen once. Time point noted: cycle 4 day 1 (C4D1), after less than 7 weeks of nivolumab. Every patient experienced relapse after autologous stem cell transplantation, and brentuximab vedotin exposure varied. Magnetic negative selection was used to purify CD4+ T cells from PBMCs that had been thawed. This clonotype was obtained from a human donor with classical Hodgkin lymphoma. The input for sequencing was CD4+ T cells from blood, taken before the fourth cycle of nivolumab.

Here the CDR3 DNA reads TGCGCCAGCAGCCCCGGACTAAGCACAGATACGCAGTATTTT. It specifies CASSPGLSTDTQYF. The chain joins TRBV5-1 to TRBJ2-3; tentatively, D is TRBD2 (6 bases). Trimming took off 4 bases at V and 0 bases at J, with 9 bases between the two ends. The CDR3 runs to 14 residues. Germline CDR1 is SGHRS and CDR2 is YFSETQ.